These T cell receptor beta chains were read from a single sample in a study of blood T cell repertoires in COVID-19. Assay: immunoSEQ multiplex PCR; the TCRdb copy retains only in-frame clones and omits some. The repertoire has 130,000 to 150,000 clones, 84% of them found once; the top ten carry 5.8%. Sequenced input: PBMCs or T cells enriched from blood (not recorded which). The source of these receptors is a woman aged 45-65 years who had been exposed to COVID-19. Both conserved end residues are part of each CDR3. A D gene is named only where the DNA matches it firmly. Not every row has a clone size; where given, it reads once, few, many or a size class.

cdr3_length d_call clone_size j_call v_call cdr3_aa cdr3_nt
14 NA NA TRBJ1-2 TRBV13 CASSFPGYSGGYTF TGTGCCAGCAGCTTCCCCGGCTACTCAGGGGGCTACACCTTC
16 NA NA TRBJ1-2 TRBV6-6 CASSYTGAAPNYGYTF TGTGCCAGCAGTTACACCGGAGCCGCCCCTAACTATGGCTACACCTTC
13 NA NA TRBJ2-3 TRBV10-3 CAISDQATDTQYF TGTGCCATCAGTGACCAGGCGACAGATACGCAGTATTTT
14 NA NA TRBJ2-2 TRBV11-3 CASSAQGNTGELFF TGTGCCAGCAGCGCACAGGGGAACACCGGGGAGCTGTTTTTT
14 TRBD1 few TRBJ1-2 TRBV3-1/TRBV3-2 CASSHHRGDYGYTF TGTGCCAGCAGCCATCACAGGGGCGACTATGGCTACACCTTC
14 NA once TRBJ1-5 TRBV6-6 CASTQGRGNQPQHF TGTGCCAGCACCCAAGGCAGGGGCAATCAGCCCCAGCATTTT
16 TRBD1 NA TRBJ1-2 TRBV19 CASSRTRQGANYGYTF TGTGCCAGTAGTAGAACCCGACAGGGAGCTAACTATGGCTACACCTTC
17 NA NA TRBJ1-6 TRBV9 CASSVDEGLTYNSPLHF TGTGCCAGCAGCGTAGACGAGGGCTTAACCTATAATTCACCCCTCCACTTT
13 TRBD1 NA TRBJ1-1 TRBV10-2 CASAGQANTEAFF TGCGCCAGCGCCGGACAGGCAAACACTGAAGCTTTCTTT
16 TRBD2 NA TRBJ2-5 TRBV5-4 CASSTGTSGGRETQYF TGTGCCAGCAGCACCGGGACTAGCGGGGGCCGTGAGACCCAGTACTTC
15 TRBD1 NA TRBJ1-4 TRBV15 CATSSPGQGEEKLFF TGTGCCACCAGCTCCCCGGGACAGGGGGAAGAAAAACTGTTTTTT
15 TRBD1 once TRBJ2-1 TRBV19 CASSIDTGQDNEQFF TGTGCCAGTAGTATAGATACCGGACAGGACAATGAGCAGTTCTTC
14 TRBD1 NA TRBJ1-5 TRBV2 CASSEPQGYQPQHF TGTGCCAGCAGTGAACCACAGGGGTATCAGCCCCAGCATTTT
14 TRBD1 once TRBJ2-7 TRBV6-5 CASSIQGSSYEQYF TGTGCCAGCAGCATACAGGGGAGCTCCTACGAGCAGTACTTC
16 TRBD2 NA TRBJ2-6 TRBV2 CASSPRAGVEANVLTF TGTGCCAGCAGTCCGAGAGCGGGGGTGGAGGCCAACGTCCTGACTTTC
16 TRBD2 NA TRBJ2-2 TRBV6-6 CASLQLAGGHTGELFF TGTGCCAGCCTCCAACTAGCGGGGGGGCACACCGGGGAGCTGTTTTTT
15 NA NA TRBJ2-2 TRBV18 CASSPGDRNTGELFF TGTGCCAGCTCACCGGGCGACCGCAACACCGGGGAGCTGTTTTTT
14 NA NA TRBJ2-2 TRBV6-5 CASSYSGVTGELFF TGTGCCAGCAGTTACTCGGGCGTCACCGGGGAGCTGTTTTTT
15 NA few TRBJ2-1 TRBV19 CASSSTRVRRDEQFF TGTGCCAGTAGTAGTACCAGGGTGCGTAGGGATGAGCAGTTCTTC
15 NA NA TRBJ2-7 TRBV9 CASSLSAYGVFEQYF TGTGCCAGCAGCCTTAGCGCATATGGGGTGTTCGAGCAGTACTTC
15 TRBD2 NA TRBJ2-1 TRBV11-2 CASSLELAEYNEQFF TGTGCCAGCAGCTTAGAACTAGCGGAATACAATGAGCAGTTCTTC
17 TRBD1 NA TRBJ2-3 TRBV24-1 CATSANGQGANTDTQYF TGTGCCACCAGTGCCAACGGACAGGGGGCTAACACAGATACGCAGTATTTT
14 TRBD1 NA TRBJ1-5 TRBV5-6 CASSSGTVNQPQHF TGTGCCAGCAGTTCCGGGACAGTAAATCAGCCCCAGCATTTT
11 TRBD1 NA TRBJ2-7 TRBV20-1 CSASGQGEQYF TGCAGTGCTTCCGGACAGGGAGAGCAGTACTTC
16 TRBD2 NA TRBJ2-2 TRBV19 CASTPRGGANTGELFF TGTGCCAGTACCCCCCGCGGGGGGGCGAACACCGGGGAGCTGTTTTTT